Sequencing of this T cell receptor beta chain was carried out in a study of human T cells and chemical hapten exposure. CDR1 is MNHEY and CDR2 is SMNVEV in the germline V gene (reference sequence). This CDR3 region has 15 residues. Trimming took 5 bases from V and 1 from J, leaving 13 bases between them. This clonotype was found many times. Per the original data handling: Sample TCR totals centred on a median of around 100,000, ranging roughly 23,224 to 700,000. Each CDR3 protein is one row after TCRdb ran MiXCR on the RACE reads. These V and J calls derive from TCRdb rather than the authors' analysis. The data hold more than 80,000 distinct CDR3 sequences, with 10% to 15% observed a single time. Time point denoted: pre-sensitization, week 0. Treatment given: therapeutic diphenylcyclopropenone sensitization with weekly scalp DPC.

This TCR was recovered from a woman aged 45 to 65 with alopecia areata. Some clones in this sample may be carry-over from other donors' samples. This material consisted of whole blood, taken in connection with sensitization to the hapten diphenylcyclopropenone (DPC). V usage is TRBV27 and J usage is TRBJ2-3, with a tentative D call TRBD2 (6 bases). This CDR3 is CASSRTWRGTDTQYF. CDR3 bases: TGTGCCAGCAGTCGGACGTGGAGGGGCACAGATACGCAGTATTTT.